The rows below give T cell receptor beta chains drawn from one sample of a study of cytomegalovirus exposure and HLA in healthy donors. Repertoires were generated with immunoSEQ multiplex PCR, while TCRdb's copy carries only in-frame clones and drops some. The data hold more than 250,000 clones, with around 90% observed a single time. Material for sequencing was PBMCs. The receptor set was obtained from a woman aged 25 to 39 in good health and CMV-seronegative. CDR3s include the opening cysteine and the closing phenylalanine or tryptophan. Each record gives: clone size, V gene, J gene, D gene, CDR3 length, CDR3 protein, CDR3 DNA. A D gene is named only where the DNA matches it firmly. Only part of the rows carry a size: once, few, many, or a class if the clone is expanded.

NA	TRBV2	TRBJ1-4	NA	14	CASRKSTGHEKLFF	TGTGCCAGCAGGAAAAGCACGGGCCACGAAAAACTGTTTTTT
NA	TRBV6-9	TRBJ2-7	TRBD1	15	CASSSTGGLDYEQYF	TGTGCCAGCAGTTCTACAGGGGGCCTGGATTACGAGCAGTACTTC
NA	TRBV2	TRBJ2-5	NA	15	CASTSSTGRQETQYF	TGTGCCAGCACCTCGTCGACAGGGAGGCAAGAGACCCAGTACTTC
NA	TRBV7-9	TRBJ2-3	TRBD2	16	CASSSLAGGFPDTQYF	TGTGCCAGCAGCTCGTTAGCGGGAGGATTCCCTGATACGCAGTATTTT
NA	TRBV4-3	TRBJ2-2	NA	15	CASSPGTPGTGELFF	TGCGCCAGCAGCCCCGGGACTCCGGGAACCGGGGAGCTGTTTTTT
NA	TRBV9	TRBJ2-1	NA	16	CASSPDSGSSYNEQFF	TGTGCCAGCAGCCCAGACTCCGGGAGCTCCTACAATGAGCAGTTCTTC
NA	TRBV10-1	TRBJ2-1	TRBD2	16	CASSETTSGSRCEQFF	TGCGCCAGCAGTGAGACCACTAGCGGGAGTAGGTGTGAGCAGTTCTTC
NA	TRBV2	TRBJ2-7	TRBD2	14	CASSDGAGAYEQYF	TGTGCCAGCAGTGATGGTGCGGGAGCTTACGAGCAGTACTTC
once	TRBV7-2	TRBJ2-7	NA	15	CASSLGWGPVYEQYF	TGTGCCAGCAGCTTAGGTTGGGGACCCGTCTACGAGCAGTACTTC
NA	TRBV27	TRBJ2-1	TRBD1	14	CASSLDRGYNEQFF	TGTGCCAGCAGTTTAGACAGGGGATACAATGAGCAGTTCTTC
NA	TRBV11-2	TRBJ2-5	NA	16	CASSFMGQTIQETQYF	TGTGCCAGCAGTTTTATGGGGCAGACAATACAAGAGACCCAGTACTTC
NA	TRBV6-6	TRBJ1-4	TRBD1	14	CASTRGATNEKLFF	TGTGCCAGCACCAGGGGGGCAACTAATGAAAAACTGTTTTTT
NA	TRBV14	TRBJ2-1	TRBD2	18	CASSQLITSGRVNNEQFF	TGTGCCAGCAGCCAATTAATTACTAGCGGGAGGGTTAACAATGAGCAGTTCTTC
NA	TRBV19	TRBJ2-2	NA	15	CASSIYGRGSGELFF	TGTGCCAGTAGTATCTACGGAAGAGGGAGCGGGGAGCTGTTTTTT
NA	TRBV4-3	TRBJ2-3	TRBD1	15	CASSQGGQGPDTQYF	TGCGCCAGCAGCCAAGGGGGACAGGGGCCAGATACGCAGTATTTT
NA	TRBV27	TRBJ2-3	NA	16	CASSFIRVRATDTQYF	TGTGCCAGCAGTTTCATCAGGGTGAGGGCCACAGATACGCAGTATTTT
once	TRBV9	TRBJ2-7	NA	13	CASSREGSREQYF	TGTGCCAGCAGCCGAGAGGGTTCCAGGGAGCAGTACTTC
NA	TRBV19	TRBJ1-5	NA	14	CASSIGYGNQPQHF	TGTGCCAGTAGTATAGGGTATGGGAATCAGCCCCAGCATTTT
NA	TRBV30	TRBJ2-7	TRBD1	16	CAWSVPTRDRYNEQYF	TGTGCCTGGAGTGTCCCGACGAGGGACAGGTATAACGAGCAGTACTTC
NA	TRBV5-1	TRBJ2-7	NA	12	CASNAGTYEQYF	TGCGCCAGCAACGCAGGGACCTACGAGCAGTACTTC
NA	TRBV28	TRBJ2-1	TRBD2	15	CASSPRTSGRNEQFF	TGTGCCAGCAGCCCCCGGACTAGCGGGAGGAATGAGCAGTTCTTC
once	TRBV2	TRBJ2-3	TRBD2	15	CASTPTSGRTDTQYF	TGTGCCAGCACCCCAACTAGCGGGAGAACAGATACGCAGTATTTT
NA	TRBV7-9	TRBJ2-1	TRBD2	17	CASSSSTLGLLYNEQFF	TGTGCCAGCAGCTCCAGCACGTTGGGACTACTCTACAATGAGCAGTTCTTC
NA	TRBV7-6	TRBJ2-7	TRBD2	13	CASRGGSSYEQYF	TGTGCCAGCAGGGGCGGGAGCTCCTACGAGCAGTACTTC
NA	TRBV7-6	TRBJ1-1	NA	14	CASSLWGSNTEAFF	TGTGCCAGCAGCTTGTGGGGGTCGAACACTGAAGCTTTCTTT
NA	TRBV5-5	TRBJ1-2	NA	14	CASSLAGLAYGYTF	TGTGCCAGCAGCCTTGCGGGCCTCGCCTATGGCTACACCTTC
NA	TRBV5-1	TRBJ2-1	NA	13	CASSGNTYNEQFF	TGCGCCAGCAGCGGGAACACCTACAATGAGCAGTTCTTC
NA	TRBV15	TRBJ2-1	TRBD2	16	CATSRDPGTTPHEQFF	TGTGCCACCAGCAGGGACCCGGGGACTACCCCGCATGAGCAGTTCTTC
NA	TRBV29-1	TRBJ2-7	NA	16	CSVGGVGQRSSYEQYF	TGCAGCGTTGGGGGGGTCGGTCAGCGGAGCTCCTACGAGCAGTACTTC
NA	TRBV25-1	TRBJ2-2	NA	13	CASSEQRTGELFF	TGTGCCAGCAGTGAACAGCGCACCGGGGAGCTGTTTTTT
NA	TRBV5-1	TRBJ1-2	TRBD1	15	CASSLVAGGAGGYTF	TGCGCCAGCAGCTTGGTAGCAGGGGGCGCTGGGGGCTACACCTTC
NA	TRBV27	TRBJ2-7	NA	16	CASSLIGVPGFYEQYF	TGTGCCAGCAGTTTAATCGGGGTCCCGGGTTTCTACGAGCAGTACTTC